These T cell receptor beta chains were read from a single sample in a study of CD8 T cells in Susac syndrome. TCRdb redid the calling of the immunoSEQ multiplex PCR reads with MiXCR, one entry per CDR3 protein. The sample yields about 140,000 distinct CDR3 sequences, around 93% seen once. Sample: CD4+ T cells from PBMCs. Source of these receptors: a human donor with Susac syndrome. Each CDR3 is given with its conserved first and last residue. D genes are given only for firm matches. Size is omitted from some rows. Given values are once, few, many or a class for expanded clones.

d_call	j_call	v_call	clone_size	cdr3_aa	cdr3_nt
.	TRBJ1-4	TRBV19	.	CASSISGTDEKLFF	TGTGCCAGTAGTATATCTGGGACGGATGAAAAACTGTTTTTT
.	TRBJ2-3	TRBV7-9	once	CASSSYTGYEDTQYF	TGTGCCAGCAGCTCCTATACAGGGTATGAAGATACGCAGTATTTT
.	TRBJ2-1	TRBV19	.	CASSIGWRGKSSYNEQFF	TGTGCCAGTAGTATCGGCTGGCGGGGCAAGAGCTCCTACAATGAGCAGTTCTTC
TRBD1	TRBJ1-2	TRBV6-6	.	CASSHSVTGSSGYTF	TGTGCCAGCAGTCACTCGGTGACAGGGTCGAGTGGCTACACCTTC
.	TRBJ2-5	TRBV29-1	.	CSVGGREETQYF	TGCAGCGTTGGGGGGAGAGAAGAGACCCAGTACTTC
.	TRBJ2-7	TRBV15	.	CATSRVRGDEQYF	TGTGCCACCAGCAGAGTACGGGGAGACGAGCAGTACTTC
.	TRBJ2-3	TRBV7-2	.	CASSLGLGGAADTQYF	TGTGCCAGCAGCTTAGGTCTGGGGGGGGCGGCAGATACGCAGTATTTT
.	TRBJ1-5	TRBV5-6	.	CASSYGQFNQPQHF	TGTGCCAGCAGCTATGGACAGTTCAATCAGCCCCAGCATTTT
TRBD1	TRBJ2-3	TRBV29-1	.	CSVGRGQGATDTQYF	TGCAGCGTTGGGAGGGGACAGGGGGCCACAGATACGCAGTATTTT
TRBD2	TRBJ2-5	TRBV2	.	CASGLAGQETQYF	TGTGCCAGCGGACTAGCGGGTCAAGAGACCCAGTACTTC
.	TRBJ2-7	TRBV12-3/TRBV12-4	.	CASSSWDTSSYEQYF	TGTGCCAGCAGTTCTTGGGACACAAGCTCCTACGAGCAGTACTTC
TRBD2	TRBJ2-7	TRBV20-1	.	CSARDQRTSGDRGEQYF	TGCAGTGCTAGAGATCAGCGGACTAGCGGGGATAGAGGCGAGCAGTACTTC
.	TRBJ2-7	TRBV9	.	CASSPYFRDEQYF	TGTGCCAGCAGCCCCTACTTTCGCGACGAGCAGTACTTC
.	TRBJ2-7	TRBV3-1	.	CASSLGRGEQYF	TGTGCCAGCAGCCTCGGTAGGGGCGAGCAGTACTTC
.	TRBJ1-3	TRBV5-1	.	CASSSANTIYF	TGCGCCAGCAGCTCCGCAAACACCATATATTTT
TRBD1	TRBJ2-5	TRBV18	.	CASSPTTGRGETQYF	TGTGCCAGCTCACCCACGACAGGGAGAGGAGAGACCCAGTACTTC
.	TRBJ2-7	TRBV11-1	once	CASSSGQIYEQYF	TGTGCCAGCAGCTCCGGACAGATCTACGAGCAGTACTTC
TRBD1	TRBJ1-5	TRBV6-5	.	CASSYYLGQDSNQPQHF	TGTGCCAGCAGTTATTACCTGGGACAGGATAGCAATCAGCCCCAGCATTTT
TRBD2	TRBJ2-1	TRBV19	.	CASSSLAATYNEQFF	TGTGCCAGTAGCTCTCTAGCGGCCACCTACAATGAGCAGTTCTTC
TRBD1	TRBJ1-1	TRBV20-1	.	CSAGNWDSLAFF	TGCAGTGCTGGGAATTGGGACAGCTTGGCTTTCTTT
.	TRBJ2-7	TRBV6-5	.	CASRSPGGSSYEQYF	TGTGCCAGCAGATCCCCAGGGGGGAGCTCCTACGAGCAGTACTTC
TRBD2	TRBJ2-1	TRBV30	.	CAWSVAGGYNEQFF	TGTGCCTGGAGTGTAGCGGGAGGCTACAATGAGCAGTTCTTC
.	TRBJ2-7	TRBV5-1	.	CASSPGPQYEQYF	TGCGCCAGCAGCCCGGGACCGCAATACGAGCAGTACTTC
.	TRBJ1-2	TRBV20-1	.	CSASYRAAGYTF	TGCAGTGCTAGTTACAGGGCGGCGGGCTACACCTTC
.	TRBJ1-5	TRBV4-2	.	CASSRGAGQGNQPQHF	TGTGCCAGCAGCCGGGGGGCCGGGCAGGGTAATCAGCCCCAGCATTTT
.	TRBJ2-6	TRBV30	.	CAWRLSGANVLTF	TGTGCCTGGAGACTATCTGGGGCCAACGTCCTGACTTTC
.	TRBJ2-3	TRBV5-6	.	CASSPWRDPDTQYF	TGTGCCAGCAGCCCCTGGCGGGACCCAGATACGCAGTATTTT
TRBD2	TRBJ2-5	TRBV4-2	few	CASSQGDTSGQETQYF	TGTGCCAGCAGCCAAGGTGATACTAGCGGACAAGAGACCCAGTACTTC
.	TRBJ2-2	TRBV20-1	.	CSARTAGGDIRGELFF	TGCAGTGCTAGGACGGCCGGCGGGGATATTAGGGGGGAGCTGTTTTTT
TRBD1	TRBJ2-7	TRBV7-2	.	CASSLGQGRSYEQYF	TGTGCCAGCAGCCTCGGACAGGGCCGCTCCTACGAGCAGTACTTC
.	TRBJ2-6	TRBV7-3	.	CASSLTYGANVLTF	TGTGCCAGCAGCTTAACCTATGGGGCCAACGTCCTGACTTTC
.	TRBJ1-5	TRBV30	.	CAWSRRQVGNQPQHF	TGTGCCTGGAGTCGGAGACAAGTTGGCAATCAGCCCCAGCATTTT
.	TRBJ2-1	TRBV5-1	.	CASSEGGRVGEQFF	TGCGCCAGCAGCGAAGGTGGGCGGGTAGGTGAGCAGTTCTTC
.	TRBJ1-2	TRBV3-1	.	CASRSQGNYGYTF	TGTGCCAGCAGGAGCCAGGGAAACTATGGCTACACCTTC
TRBD2	TRBJ2-7	TRBV6-5	.	CASSLSGRAYEQYF	TGTGCCAGCAGTCTATCAGGGAGGGCCTACGAGCAGTACTTC
TRBD2	TRBJ2-1	TRBV6-1	.	CASSAGLAGGSSYNEQFF	TGTGCCAGCAGTGCGGGACTAGCGGGGGGGAGCTCCTACAATGAGCAGTTCTTC
TRBD2	TRBJ2-2	TRBV9	.	CASSVGAGGTGELFF	TGTGCCAGCAGCGTAGGAGCGGGAGGCACCGGGGAGCTGTTTTTT
.	TRBJ2-7	TRBV5-4	.	CASSLASGGLYYEQYF	TGTGCCAGCAGCTTGGCATCCGGTGGGTTGTACTACGAGCAGTACTTC
TRBD1	TRBJ1-2	TRBV30	.	CAWSSHRGLGGYTF	TGTGCCTGGAGTTCACACAGGGGGCTGGGGGGCTACACCTTC
TRBD1	TRBJ1-1	TRBV7-9	.	CASSLTGATEAFF	TGTGCCAGCAGCCTTACAGGGGCGACTGAAGCTTTCTTT
.	TRBJ2-4	TRBV19	.	CASSKPGLYIQYF	TGTGCCAGTAGTAAGCCGGGGCTGTACATTCAGTACTTC
TRBD2	TRBJ2-1	TRBV20-1	.	CSATSSSGALYNEQFF	TGCAGTGCTACGAGCAGTAGCGGGGCTCTCTACAATGAGCAGTTCTTC
TRBD2	TRBJ2-1	TRBV11-3	.	CASSTGLAETNEQFF	TGTGCCAGCAGCACGGGACTAGCGGAGACCAATGAGCAGTTCTTC
.	TRBJ2-1	TRBV20-1	.	CSASLDLPEQFF	TGCAGTGCCTCCCTAGACCTCCCGGAGCAGTTCTTC
TRBD2	TRBJ2-1	TRBV7-9	.	CASSLETSWGYNEQFF	TGTGCCAGCAGCTTAGAGACTAGCTGGGGCTACAATGAGCAGTTCTTC
TRBD1	TRBJ2-6	TRBV29-1	.	CSVEGQGSGANVLTF	TGCAGCGTTGAAGGACAGGGCTCTGGGGCCAACGTCCTGACTTTC
.	TRBJ1-2	TRBV7-9	.	CASSRGEGGYGYTF	TGTGCCAGCAGCCGGGGTGAGGGTGGCTATGGCTACACCTTC
.	TRBJ1-5	TRBV30	.	CAWSGDGSNQPQHF	TGTGCCTGGAGTGGGGACGGAAGCAATCAGCCCCAGCATTTT
.	TRBJ1-5	TRBV20-1	.	CSADVGGQPQHF	TGCAGTGCTGATGTAGGGGGTCAGCCCCAGCATTTT
.	TRBJ1-2	TRBV30	.	CAWARRGRGYTF	TGTGCCTGGGCACGGAGGGGAAGAGGCTACACCTTC
.	TRBJ1-5	TRBV20-1	.	CSARDSIGQPQHF	TGCAGTGCAAGAGACAGCATCGGTCAGCCCCAGCATTTT
.	TRBJ2-2	TRBV3-1	once	CASSRKTATNTGELFF	TGTGCCAGCAGCCGAAAGACAGCCACGAACACCGGGGAGCTGTTTTTT
TRBD2	TRBJ2-7	TRBV3-1	.	CASSQGLAGGSYEQYF	TGTGCCAGCAGCCAAGGACTAGCGGGGGGGTCGTACGAGCAGTACTTC
TRBD2	TRBJ2-1	TRBV12-3/TRBV12-4	.	CASTESGGSYNEQFF	TGTGCCAGCACCGAGAGCGGGGGATCCTACAATGAGCAGTTCTTC
.	TRBJ2-5	TRBV12-3/TRBV12-4	once	CASSVGADALRETQYF	TGTGCCAGCAGTGTGGGGGCAGACGCCCTGAGAGAGACCCAGTACTTC
.	TRBJ2-1	TRBV3-1	.	CASSQARREQFF	TGTGCCAGCAGCCAAGCCCGGAGGGAGCAGTTCTTC
.	TRBJ1-2	TRBV6-6	.	CASSYSPLRESYGYTF	TGTGCCAGCAGTTACTCGCCACTCAGGGAGAGCTATGGCTACACCTTC
TRBD2	TRBJ2-1	TRBV20-1	.	CSAGLAGSRSSYNEQFF	TGCAGTGCAGGACTAGCGGGGTCCCGGAGCTCCTACAATGAGCAGTTCTTC
.	TRBJ2-7	TRBV30	.	CAWSVGGFANEQYF	TGTGCCTGGAGTGTTGGGGGTTTTGCGAACGAGCAGTACTTC